The clone carrying this TCR beta chain was detected a few times. What it recognizes is unknown. This sample is drawn from a study of response to subunit inactivated influenza vaccine. TCRdb re-analysed the RT-PCR reads in MiXCR, keeping a single row per CDR3 protein. Of about 570,000 distinct CDR3 sequences listed, 11% are singletons. Trimming took 6 bases from V and 6 from J, leaving 14 bases between them. Germline-derived CDR1 and CDR2 are SGHAT and FQNNGV. The CDR3 spans 13 residues. Overall study findings and caveats: It was suggested by the authors that few new T cells are recruited by each seasonal influenza vaccination.

Another study also made use of these data, one on T cells expressing NK-cell markers. From that paper: The authors generated TCR beta cDNA through 5'RACE template switching with UMIs. The sorts in several experiments were restricted to alpha-beta TCR T cells by an anti-gamma-delta TCR antibody. It remained uncertain whether the expanded NKG2C+ T cell clones were specific for HCMV antigens.

The sequence derives from a middle-aged man who received an inactivated influenza vaccine. This sample comprised PBMCs from blood, obtained on the day of vaccination. V and J are TRBV11-2 and TRBJ1-1; possible D gene TRBD1, 6 bases. CDR3 protein: CASSQGQISEAFF. In DNA form, the CDR3 reads TGTGCCAGCAGTCAAGGACAGATCTCTGAAGCTTTCTTT.